This T cell receptor (beta chain) was recovered during a study of Ad26.COV2.S vaccination and SARS-CoV-2 variants. The CDR3 consists of 15 residues. CDR1 SEHNR and CDR2 FQNEAQ come from the germline V gene (reference sequence). Trimming removed 5 bases at V and 5 bases at J, with 15 bases between. Worth noting for this clone: Its antigen is unidentified.

Indicated treatment: some 20 received Ad26.COV2.S at low or high dose, single or two shots; a few received placebo; per-sample allocation not given. Collection of samples fell on day 63 after the first vaccine or placebo injection. General observations from the study: Vaccine and placebo recipients had similar non-spike TCR breadth.

The table came from immunoSEQ multiplex PCR; TCRdb's copy has only in-frame clones and leaves some out. The sample has a few hundred thousand clones; about 91% are singletons. The TCR originated in a person between 18 and 65 years old who received the Ad26.COV2.S COVID-19 vaccine or a placebo. The material was peripheral blood, obtained in a trial of Ad26.COV2.S vaccine versus placebo. V gene TRBV7-9 combines with J gene TRBJ1-4, with D tentatively TRBD1 (6 bases). CDR3 DNA: TGTGCCAGCAGCCTGGGGACAACTGCAAATGAAAAACTGTTTTTT. This translates into CASSLGTTANEKLFF. Based on the CDR3 plus reference TRBV7-9 and TRBJ1-4, the full variable domain is DTGVSQNPRHKITKRGQNVTFRCDPISEHNRLYWYRQTLGQGPEFLTYFQNEAQLEKSRLLSDRFSAERPKGSFSTLEIQRTEQGDSAMYLCASSLGTTANEKLFFGSGTQLSVL.